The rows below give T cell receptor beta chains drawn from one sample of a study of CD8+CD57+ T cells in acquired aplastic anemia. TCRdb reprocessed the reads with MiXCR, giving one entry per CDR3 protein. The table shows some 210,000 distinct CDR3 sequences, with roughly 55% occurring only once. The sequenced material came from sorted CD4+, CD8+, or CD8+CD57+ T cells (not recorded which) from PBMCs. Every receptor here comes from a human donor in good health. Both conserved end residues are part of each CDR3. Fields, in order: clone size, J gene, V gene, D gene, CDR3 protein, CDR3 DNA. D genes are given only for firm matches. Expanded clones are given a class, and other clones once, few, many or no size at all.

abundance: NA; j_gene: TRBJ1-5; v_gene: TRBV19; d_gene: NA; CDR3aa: CASSYGGFGNQPHHF; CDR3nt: TGTGCCAGTAGTTACGGGGGGTTTGGCAATCAGCCCCATCATTTT
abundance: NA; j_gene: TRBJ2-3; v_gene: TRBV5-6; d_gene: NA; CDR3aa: CASSLAGKTTEGHF; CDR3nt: TGTGCCAGCAGCTTGGCAGGGAAGACCACAGAGGGGCATTTT
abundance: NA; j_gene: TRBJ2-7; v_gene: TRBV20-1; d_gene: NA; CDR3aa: CSARDRGRHYEQYF; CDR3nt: TGCAGTGCTAGAGATAGGGGAAGGCACTACGAGCAGTACTTC
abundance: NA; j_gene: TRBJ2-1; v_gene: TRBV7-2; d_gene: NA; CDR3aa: CASSQDSRTSGEQFF; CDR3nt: TGCGCCAGCAGCCAAGACAGTAGGACCTCAGGTGAGCAGTTCTTC
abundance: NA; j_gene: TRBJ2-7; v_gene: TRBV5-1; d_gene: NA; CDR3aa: CASSLEALSYEQYF; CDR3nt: TGCGCCAGCAGCTTGGAGGCACTATCCTACGAGCAGTACTTC
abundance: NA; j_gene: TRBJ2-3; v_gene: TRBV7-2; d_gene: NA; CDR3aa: CASTGSGGDTQYF; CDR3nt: TGTGCCAGCACTGGGAGCGGTGGGGATACGCAGTATTTT
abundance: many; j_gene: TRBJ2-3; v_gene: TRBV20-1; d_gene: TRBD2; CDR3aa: CSARDFRLAGGKDTQYF; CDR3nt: TGCAGTGCTAGAGATTTTCGTCTAGCGGGGGGCAAGGATACGCAGTATTTT
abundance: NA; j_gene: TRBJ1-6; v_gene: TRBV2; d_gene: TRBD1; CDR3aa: CASIPETGNSPLHF; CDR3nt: TGTGCCAGCATCCCAGAGACAGGGAATTCACCCCTCCACTTT
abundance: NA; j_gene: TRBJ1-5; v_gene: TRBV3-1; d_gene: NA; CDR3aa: CASSQEPIRIKANQPQHF; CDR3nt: TGTGCCAGCAGCCAAGAACCGATACGGATCAAAGCCAATCAGCCCCAGCATTTT
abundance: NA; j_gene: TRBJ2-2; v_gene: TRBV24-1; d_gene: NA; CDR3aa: CATSAWQAPNTGELFF; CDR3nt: TGTGCCACCAGTGCCTGGCAGGCCCCGAACACCGGGGAGCTGTTTTTT
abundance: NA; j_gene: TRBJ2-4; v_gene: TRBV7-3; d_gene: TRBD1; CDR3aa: CASTKTGVDIQYF; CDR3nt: TGTGCCAGCACCAAGACAGGGGTGGACATTCAGTACTTC
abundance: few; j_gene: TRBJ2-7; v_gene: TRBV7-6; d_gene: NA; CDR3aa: CASSPSQGYEQYF; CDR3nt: TGTGCCAGCAGCCCTAGCCAGGGCTACGAGCAGTACTTC
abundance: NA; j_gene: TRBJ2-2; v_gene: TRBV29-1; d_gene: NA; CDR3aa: CSALQGPTGELFF; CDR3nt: TGCAGCGCATTACAGGGACCCACCGGGGAGCTGTTTTTT
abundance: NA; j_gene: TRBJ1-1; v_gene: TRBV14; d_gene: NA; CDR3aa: CASSQGGWTRTEAFF; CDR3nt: TGTGCCAGCAGCCAAGGGGGATGGACACGGACTGAAGCTTTCTTT
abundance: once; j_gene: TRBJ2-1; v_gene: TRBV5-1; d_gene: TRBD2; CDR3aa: CTSSLGLAVDEQFF; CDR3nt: TGCACCAGCAGCCTCGGACTAGCCGTCGACGAGCAGTTCTTC
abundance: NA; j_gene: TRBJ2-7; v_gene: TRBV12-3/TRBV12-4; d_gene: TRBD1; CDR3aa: CASRQGASEQYF; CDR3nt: TGTGCCAGCAGACAGGGGGCCTCCGAGCAGTACTTC
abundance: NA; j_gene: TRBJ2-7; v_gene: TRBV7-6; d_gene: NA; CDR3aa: CASSRVSTYGQYF; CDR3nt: TGTGCCAGCAGCCGAGTCTCGACCTACGGGCAGTACTTC
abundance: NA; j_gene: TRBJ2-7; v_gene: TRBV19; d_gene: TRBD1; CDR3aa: CASRQGADLREQYF; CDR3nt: TGTGCCAGTAGACAGGGGGCCGACCTAAGGGAGCAGTACTTC
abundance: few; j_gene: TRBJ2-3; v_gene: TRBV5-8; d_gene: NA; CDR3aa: CASGGLTDTQYF; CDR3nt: TGTGCCAGCGGGGGGTTGACAGATACGCAGTATTTT
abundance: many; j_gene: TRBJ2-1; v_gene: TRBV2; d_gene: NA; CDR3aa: CASSEWQIEQFF; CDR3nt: TGTGCCAGCAGTGAGTGGCAGATAGAGCAGTTCTTC
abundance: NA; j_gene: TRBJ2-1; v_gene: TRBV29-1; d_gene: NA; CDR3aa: CSVESPEANNNEQFF; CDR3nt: TGCAGCGTTGAATCTCCCGAGGCGAACAACAATGAGCAGTTCTTC
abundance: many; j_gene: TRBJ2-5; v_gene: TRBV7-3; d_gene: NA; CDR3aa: CASSPRRETQYF; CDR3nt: TGTGCCAGCAGCCCCCGGCGGGAGACCCAGTACTTC
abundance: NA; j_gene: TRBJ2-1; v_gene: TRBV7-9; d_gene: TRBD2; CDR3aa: CASSFSGRSNNEQFF; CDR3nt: TGTGCCAGCAGCTTTAGCGGGAGGTCGAACAATGAGCAGTTCTTC
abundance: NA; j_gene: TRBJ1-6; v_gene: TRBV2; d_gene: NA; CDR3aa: CASSDTGAYNSPLHF; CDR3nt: TGTGCCAGCAGTGATACCGGAGCGTATAATTCACCCCTCCACTTT
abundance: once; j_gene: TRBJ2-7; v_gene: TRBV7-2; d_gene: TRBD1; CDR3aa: CASSLAGQGGYEQYF; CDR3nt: TGTGCCAGCAGCTTGGCCGGACAGGGGGGCTACGAGCAGTACTTC
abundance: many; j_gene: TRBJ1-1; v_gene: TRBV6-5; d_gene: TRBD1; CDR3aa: CASSDTGGWTEAFF; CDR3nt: TGTGCCAGCAGTGATACAGGGGGGTGGACTGAAGCTTTCTTT
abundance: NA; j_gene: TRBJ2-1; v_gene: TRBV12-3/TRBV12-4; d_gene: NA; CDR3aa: CASTNTESSYNEQFF; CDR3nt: TGTGCCAGCACCAATACAGAGAGCTCCTACAATGAGCAGTTCTTC
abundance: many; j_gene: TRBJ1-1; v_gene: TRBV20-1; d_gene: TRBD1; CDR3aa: CSARAPTGFPEAFF; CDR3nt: TGCAGTGCTAGAGCCCCGACAGGGTTCCCTGAAGCTTTCTTT
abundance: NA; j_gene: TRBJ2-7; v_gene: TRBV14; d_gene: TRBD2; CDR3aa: CASSQWEGEQYF; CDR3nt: TGTGCCAGCAGCCAGTGGGAGGGGGAGCAGTACTTC
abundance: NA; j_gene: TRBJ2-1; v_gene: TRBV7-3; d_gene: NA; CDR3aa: CASSLYNGGHNEQFF; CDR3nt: TGTGCCAGCAGCTTATACAATGGAGGCCACAATGAGCAGTTCTTC
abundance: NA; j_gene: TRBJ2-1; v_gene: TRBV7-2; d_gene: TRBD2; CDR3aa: CASSLGISGSFNEQFF; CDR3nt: TGTGCCAGCAGCTTAGGAATTAGCGGGAGCTTCAATGAGCAGTTCTTC
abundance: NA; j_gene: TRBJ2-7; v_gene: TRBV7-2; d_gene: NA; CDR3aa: CASSLVPSSDYEQYF; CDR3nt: TGTGCCAGCAGTTTAGTTCCTTCTTCCGACTACGAGCAGTACTTC
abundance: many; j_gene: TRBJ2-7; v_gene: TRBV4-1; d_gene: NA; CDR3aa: CASSQGEQYF; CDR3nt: TGCGCCAGCAGCCAAGGAGAGCAGTACTTC
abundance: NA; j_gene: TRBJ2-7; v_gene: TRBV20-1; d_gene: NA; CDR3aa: CSAIPYGASYEQYF; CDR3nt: TGCAGTGCTATTCCCTACGGGGCCTCCTACGAGCAGTACTTC
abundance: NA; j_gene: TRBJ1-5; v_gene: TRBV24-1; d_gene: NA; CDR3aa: CATSDPRTQVQPQHF; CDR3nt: TGTGCCACCAGTGACCCTCGGACGCAGGTTCAGCCCCAGCATTTT